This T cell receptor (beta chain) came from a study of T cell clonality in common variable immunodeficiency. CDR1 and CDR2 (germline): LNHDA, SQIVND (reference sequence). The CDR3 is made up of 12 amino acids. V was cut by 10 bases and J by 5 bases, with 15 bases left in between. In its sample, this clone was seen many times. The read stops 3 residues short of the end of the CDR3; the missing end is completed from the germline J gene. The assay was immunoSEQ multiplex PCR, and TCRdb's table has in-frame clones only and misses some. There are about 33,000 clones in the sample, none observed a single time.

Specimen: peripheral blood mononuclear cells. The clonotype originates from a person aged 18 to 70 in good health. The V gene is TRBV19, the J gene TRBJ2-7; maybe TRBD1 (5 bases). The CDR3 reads CAKRGRFNEQYF. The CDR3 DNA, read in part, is TGTGCCAAAAGGGGAAGATTCAACGAG.